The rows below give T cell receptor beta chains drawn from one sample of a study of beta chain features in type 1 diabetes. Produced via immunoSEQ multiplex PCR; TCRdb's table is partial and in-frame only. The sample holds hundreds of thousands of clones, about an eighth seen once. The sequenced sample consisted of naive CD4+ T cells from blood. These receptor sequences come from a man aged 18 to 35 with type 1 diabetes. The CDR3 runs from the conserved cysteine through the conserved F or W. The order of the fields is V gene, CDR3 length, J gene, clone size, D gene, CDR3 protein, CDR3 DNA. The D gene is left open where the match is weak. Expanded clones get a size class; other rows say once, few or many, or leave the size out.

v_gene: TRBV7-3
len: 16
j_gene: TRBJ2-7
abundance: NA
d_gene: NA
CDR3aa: CASSPGRGQGNYEQYF
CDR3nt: TGTGCCAGCAGCCCCGGTCGGGGGCAGGGGAACTACGAGCAGTACTTC

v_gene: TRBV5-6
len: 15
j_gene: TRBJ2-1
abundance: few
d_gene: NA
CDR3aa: CASSIGASSYNEQFF
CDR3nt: TGTGCCAGCAGCATCGGGGCTAGCTCCTACAATGAGCAGTTCTTC

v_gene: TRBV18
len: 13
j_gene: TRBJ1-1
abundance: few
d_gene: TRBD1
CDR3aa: CASSPDRDTEAFF
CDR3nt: TGTGCCAGCTCACCAGACAGGGACACTGAAGCTTTCTTT

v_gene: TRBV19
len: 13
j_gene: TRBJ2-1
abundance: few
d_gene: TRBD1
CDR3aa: CASRWDRYNEQFF
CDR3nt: TGTGCCAGTAGATGGGACAGATACAATGAGCAGTTCTTC

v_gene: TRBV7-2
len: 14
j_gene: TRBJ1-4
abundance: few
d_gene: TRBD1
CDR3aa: CASSLRQGNEKLFF
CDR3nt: TGTGCCAGCAGCTTGAGACAGGGGAATGAAAAACTGTTTTTT

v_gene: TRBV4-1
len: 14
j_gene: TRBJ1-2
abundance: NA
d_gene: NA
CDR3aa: CASSQVGGVQGYTF
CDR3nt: TGCGCCAGCAGCCAAGTCGGGGGGGTGCAGGGCTACACCTTC

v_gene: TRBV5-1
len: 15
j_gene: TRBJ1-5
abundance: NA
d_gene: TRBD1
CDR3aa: CASSLGTGINQPQHF
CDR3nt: TGCGCCAGCAGCTTGGGGACAGGGATCAATCAGCCCCAGCATTTT

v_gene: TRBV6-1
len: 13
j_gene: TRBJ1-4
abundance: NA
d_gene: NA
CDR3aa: CATLRGAGEKLFF
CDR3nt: TGTGCCACCCTGAGGGGGGCGGGAGAAAAACTGTTTTTT

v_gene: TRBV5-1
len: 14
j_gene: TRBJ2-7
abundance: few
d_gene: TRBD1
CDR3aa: CASSFVGQGYEQYF
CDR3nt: TGCGCCAGCAGCTTCGTGGGACAGGGCTACGAGCAGTACTTC

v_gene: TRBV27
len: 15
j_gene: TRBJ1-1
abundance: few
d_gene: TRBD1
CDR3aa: CASSPLGRGHTEAFF
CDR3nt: TGTGCCAGCAGTCCCTTGGGCAGGGGGCATACTGAAGCTTTCTTT

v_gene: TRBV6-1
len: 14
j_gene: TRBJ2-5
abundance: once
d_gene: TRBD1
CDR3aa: CASSGQGAGETQYF
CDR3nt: TGTGCCAGCAGTGGACAGGGGGCAGGGGAGACCCAGTACTTC

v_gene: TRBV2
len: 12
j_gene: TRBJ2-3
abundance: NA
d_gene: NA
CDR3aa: CASSLEADTQYF
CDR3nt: TGTGCCAGCAGTTTAGAGGCCGATACGCAGTATTTT

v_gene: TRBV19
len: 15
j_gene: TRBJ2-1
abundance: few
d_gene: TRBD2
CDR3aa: CASSIDLAGRREQFF
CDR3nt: TGTGCCAGTAGTATTGACCTAGCGGGACGGCGTGAGCAGTTCTTC

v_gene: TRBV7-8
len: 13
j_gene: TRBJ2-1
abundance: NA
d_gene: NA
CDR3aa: CASSLNRDNEQFF
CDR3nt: TGTGCCAGCAGCTTGAACAGGGACAATGAGCAGTTCTTC

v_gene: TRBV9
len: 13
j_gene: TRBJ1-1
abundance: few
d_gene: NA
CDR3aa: CASSVEVELEAFF
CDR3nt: TGTGCCAGCAGCGTAGAGGTAGAACTCGAAGCTTTCTTT

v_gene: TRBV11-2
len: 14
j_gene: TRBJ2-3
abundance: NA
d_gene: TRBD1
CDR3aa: CASRRTGSIDTQYF
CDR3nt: TGTGCCAGCCGACGGACAGGGTCGATAGATACGCAGTATTTT

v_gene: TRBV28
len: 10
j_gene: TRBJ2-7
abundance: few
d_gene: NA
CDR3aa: CASSLNEQYF
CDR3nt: TGTGCCAGCAGTTTGAACGAGCAGTACTTC

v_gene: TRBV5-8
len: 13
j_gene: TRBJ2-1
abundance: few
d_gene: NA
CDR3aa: CASSTADFNEQFF
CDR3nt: TGTGCCAGCAGCACAGCGGACTTCAATGAGCAGTTCTTC

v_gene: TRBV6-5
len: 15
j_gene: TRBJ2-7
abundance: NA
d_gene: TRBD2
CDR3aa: CASTSFTGGLYEQYF
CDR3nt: TGTGCCAGCACCTCTTTTACGGGGGGGTTGTACGAGCAGTACTTC

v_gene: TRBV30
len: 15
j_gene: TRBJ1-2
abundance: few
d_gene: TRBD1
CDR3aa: CAWSAGTGTPYGYTF
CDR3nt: TGTGCCTGGAGTGCAGGGACAGGAACACCCTATGGCTACACCTTC

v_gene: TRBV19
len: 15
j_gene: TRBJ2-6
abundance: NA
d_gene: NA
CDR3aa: CASSSQASGANVLTF
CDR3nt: TGTGCCAGTAGTAGCCAGGCCTCTGGGGCCAACGTCCTGACTTTC

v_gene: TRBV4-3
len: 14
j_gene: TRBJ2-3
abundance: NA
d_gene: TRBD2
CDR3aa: CASSLSAGADTQYF
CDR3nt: TGCGCCAGCAGCCTATCAGCGGGGGCAGATACGCAGTATTTT

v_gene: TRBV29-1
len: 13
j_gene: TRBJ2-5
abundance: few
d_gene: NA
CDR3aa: CSVEDRGSGTQYF
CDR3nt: TGCAGCGTTGAAGATCGTGGGTCCGGGACCCAGTACTTC

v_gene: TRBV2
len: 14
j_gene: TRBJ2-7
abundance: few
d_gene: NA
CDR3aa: CASRTDGSSYEQYF
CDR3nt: TGTGCCAGCAGGACGGACGGGAGCTCCTACGAGCAGTACTTC

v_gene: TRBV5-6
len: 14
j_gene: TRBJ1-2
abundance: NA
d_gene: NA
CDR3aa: CASSLPWGDYGYTF
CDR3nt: TGTGCCAGCAGCCTGCCTTGGGGAGATTATGGCTACACCTTC

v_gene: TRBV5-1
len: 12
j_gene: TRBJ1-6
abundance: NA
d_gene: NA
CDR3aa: CASSLDGSPLHF
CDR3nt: TGCGCCAGCAGCTTGGATGGTTCACCCCTCCACTTT

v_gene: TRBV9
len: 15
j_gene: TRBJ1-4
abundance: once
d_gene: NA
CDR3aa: CASSVGGTTNEKLFF
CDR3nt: TGTGCCAGCAGCGTAGGGGGGACAACTAATGAAAAACTGTTTTTT

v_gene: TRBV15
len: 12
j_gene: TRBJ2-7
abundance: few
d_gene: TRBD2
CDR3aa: CATSGGLYEQYF
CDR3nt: TGTGCCACGAGCGGGGGGCTTTACGAGCAGTACTTC

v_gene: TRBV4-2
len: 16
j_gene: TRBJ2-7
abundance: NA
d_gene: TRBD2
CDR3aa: CASSPTRLAGGYEQYF
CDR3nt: TGTGCCAGCAGCCCCACGCGGCTAGCGGGGGGGTACGAGCAGTACTTC

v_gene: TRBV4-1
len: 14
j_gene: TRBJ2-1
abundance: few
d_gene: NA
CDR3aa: CASSQLLDGDEQFF
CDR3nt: TGCGCCAGCAGCCAACTACTAGACGGGGATGAGCAGTTCTTC

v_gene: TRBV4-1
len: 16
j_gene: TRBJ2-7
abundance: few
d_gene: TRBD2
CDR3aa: CASRWTSGDSSYEQYF
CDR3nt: TGCGCCAGCAGATGGACTAGCGGGGACTCCTCCTACGAGCAGTACTTC

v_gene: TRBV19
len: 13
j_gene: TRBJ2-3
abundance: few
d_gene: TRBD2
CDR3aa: CASRVMTSGRQYF
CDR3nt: TGTGCCAGTAGAGTAATGACTAGCGGGAGACAGTATTTT

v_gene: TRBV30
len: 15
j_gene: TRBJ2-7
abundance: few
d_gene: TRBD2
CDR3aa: CAWSEVGGPGYEQYF
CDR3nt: TGTGCCTGGAGTGAGGTGGGAGGGCCGGGTTACGAGCAGTACTTC

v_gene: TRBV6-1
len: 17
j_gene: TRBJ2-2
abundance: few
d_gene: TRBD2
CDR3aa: CASSEALLAGNTGELFF
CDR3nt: TGTGCCAGCAGTGAAGCGCTTCTAGCGGGGAACACCGGGGAGCTGTTTTTT

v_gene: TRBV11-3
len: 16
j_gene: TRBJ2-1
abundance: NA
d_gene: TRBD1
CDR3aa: CASSVRTGASYNEQFF
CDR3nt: TGTGCCAGCAGCGTGAGGACAGGTGCTTCCTACAATGAGCAGTTCTTC

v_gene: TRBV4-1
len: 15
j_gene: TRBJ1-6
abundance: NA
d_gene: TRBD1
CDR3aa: CASSEMTGVNSPLHF
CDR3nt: TGCGCCAGCAGCGAGATGACAGGGGTAAATTCACCCCTCCACTTT

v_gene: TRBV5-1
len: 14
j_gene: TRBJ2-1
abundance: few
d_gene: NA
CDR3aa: CASSLGGSGNEQFF
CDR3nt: TGCGCCAGCAGCTTGGGAGGGAGCGGTAATGAGCAGTTCTTC

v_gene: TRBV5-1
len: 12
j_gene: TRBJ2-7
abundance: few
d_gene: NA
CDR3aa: CASSLRSNEQYF
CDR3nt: TGCGCCAGCAGCTTGAGGTCCAACGAGCAGTACTTC

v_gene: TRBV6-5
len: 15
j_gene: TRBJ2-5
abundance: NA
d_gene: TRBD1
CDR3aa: CASSYPDRGLETQYF
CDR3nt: TGTGCCAGCAGTTACCCCGACAGGGGGCTAGAGACCCAGTACTTC

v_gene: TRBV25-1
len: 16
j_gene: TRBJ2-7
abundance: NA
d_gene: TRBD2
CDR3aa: CASSDSSGRATYEQYF
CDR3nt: TGTGCCAGCAGTGACTCTAGCGGGAGGGCCACCTACGAGCAGTACTTC

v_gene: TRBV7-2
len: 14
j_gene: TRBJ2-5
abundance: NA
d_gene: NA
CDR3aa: CASSPGRLKETQYF
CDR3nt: TGTGCCAGCAGCCCTGGACGTCTTAAAGAGACCCAGTACTTC

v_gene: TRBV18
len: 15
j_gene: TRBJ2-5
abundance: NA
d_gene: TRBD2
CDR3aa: CASSPLAGGAETQYF
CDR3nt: TGTGCCAGCTCACCGTTAGCGGGAGGTGCAGAGACCCAGTACTTC

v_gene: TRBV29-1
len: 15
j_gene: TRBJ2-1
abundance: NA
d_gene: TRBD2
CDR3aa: CSVERTSGGYNEQFF
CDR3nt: TGCAGCGTTGAGAGGACTAGCGGGGGGTACAATGAGCAGTTCTTC

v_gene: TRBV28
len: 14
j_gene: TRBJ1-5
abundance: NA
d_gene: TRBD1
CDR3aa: CASSFDRGNQPQHF
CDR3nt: TGTGCCAGCAGTTTCGACAGGGGCAATCAGCCCCAGCATTTT

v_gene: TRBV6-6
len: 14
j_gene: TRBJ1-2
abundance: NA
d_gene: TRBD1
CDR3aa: CASTADRANYGYTF
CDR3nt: TGTGCCAGCACCGCGGACAGGGCCAACTATGGCTACACCTTC

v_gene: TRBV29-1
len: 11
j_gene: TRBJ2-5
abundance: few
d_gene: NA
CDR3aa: CSASVQETQYF
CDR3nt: TGCAGCGCATCAGTTCAAGAGACCCAGTACTTC

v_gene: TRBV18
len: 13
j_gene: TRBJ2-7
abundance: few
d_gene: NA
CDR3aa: CASSPPSGNEQYF
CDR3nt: TGTGCCAGCTCACCACCTTCAGGAAACGAGCAGTACTTC

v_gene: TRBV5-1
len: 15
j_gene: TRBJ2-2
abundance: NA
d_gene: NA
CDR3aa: CASSFQTLNTGELFF
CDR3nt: TGCGCCAGCAGCTTCCAGACCTTGAACACCGGGGAGCTGTTTTTT

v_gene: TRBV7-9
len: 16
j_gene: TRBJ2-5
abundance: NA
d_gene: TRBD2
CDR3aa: CASSPGGSGRYETQYF
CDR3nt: TGTGCCAGCAGCCCGGGGGGTAGCGGGCGTTATGAGACCCAGTACTTC